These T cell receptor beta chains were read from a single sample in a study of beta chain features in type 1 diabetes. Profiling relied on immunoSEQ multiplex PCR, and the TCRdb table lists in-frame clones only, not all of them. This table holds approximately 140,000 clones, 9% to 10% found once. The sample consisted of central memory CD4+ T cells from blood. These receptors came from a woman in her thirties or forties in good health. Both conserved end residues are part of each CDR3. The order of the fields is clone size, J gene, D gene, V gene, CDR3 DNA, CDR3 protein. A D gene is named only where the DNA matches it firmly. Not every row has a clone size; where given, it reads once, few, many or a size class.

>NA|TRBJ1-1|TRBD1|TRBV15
TGTGCCACCAGCATGGGACAGGGGACCACTGAAGCTTTCTTT
CATSMGQGTTEAFF
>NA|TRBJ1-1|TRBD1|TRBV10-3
TGTGCCACGTGGACAGGGGAGAACACTGAAGCTTTCTTT
CATWTGENTEAFF
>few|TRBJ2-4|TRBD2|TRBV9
TGTGCCAGCAGCGTAGGGGTTAGCGGGGGGGCCCAAAACATTCAGTACTTC
CASSVGVSGGAQNIQYF
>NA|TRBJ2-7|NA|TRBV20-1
TGCAGTGCTAGGGAGGGATACGAGCAGTACTTC
CSAREGYEQYF
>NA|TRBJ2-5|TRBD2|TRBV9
TGTGCCAGCAGCGCCCACGGACTAGCGGGGACCCTCCAAGAGACCCAGTACTTC
CASSAHGLAGTLQETQYF
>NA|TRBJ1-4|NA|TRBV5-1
TGCGCCAGCACCTCCGGGAATGAAAAACTGTTTTTT
CASTSGNEKLFF
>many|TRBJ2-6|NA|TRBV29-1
TGCAGCGTCGAAGGTGGGGGCCCTGGGGCCAACGTCCTGACTTTC
CSVEGGGPGANVLTF
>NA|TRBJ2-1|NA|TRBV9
TGTGCCAGCAGCGTAGAAGCGGCGGGGCCTGAGCAGTTCTTC
CASSVEAAGPEQFF
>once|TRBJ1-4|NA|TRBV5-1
TGCGCCAGCAGCGCTACAGGGACTAATGAAAAACTGTTTTTT
CASSATGTNEKLFF
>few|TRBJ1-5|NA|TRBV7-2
TGTGCCAGCAGCTTGACAACAGGGTACAATCAGCCCCAGCATTTT
CASSLTTGYNQPQHF
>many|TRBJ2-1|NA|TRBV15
TGTGCCACCAGCAAACACAGATACAATGAGCAGTTCTTC
CATSKHRYNEQFF
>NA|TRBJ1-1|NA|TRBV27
TGTGCCAGCAGTTTATCTGGAGCCTTGAACACTGAAGCTTTCTTT
CASSLSGALNTEAFF
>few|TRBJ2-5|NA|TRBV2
TGTGCATCCTACGGCTGGGGCGCGGCGCAAGAGACCCAGTACTTC
CASYGWGAAQETQYF
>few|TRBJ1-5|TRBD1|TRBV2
TGTGCCAGCCCTCCCCCACAAGTCACAGGGGGTTTT
CASPPPQVTGGF
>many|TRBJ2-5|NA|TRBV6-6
TGTGCCAGCAGTTACGTAGGGGCAGAGACCCAGTACTTC
CASSYVGAETQYF
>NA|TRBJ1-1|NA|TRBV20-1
TGCAGCGTTATTATGAACACTGAAGCTTTCTTT
CSVIMNTEAFF
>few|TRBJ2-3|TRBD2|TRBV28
TGTGCCAGCAAACTTGCGGGGGTAACAGATACGCAGTATTTT
CASKLAGVTDTQYF
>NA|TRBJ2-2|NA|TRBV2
TGTGCCAGCAGTGAGGTCGGGGTCAGCACCGGGGAGCTGTTTTTT
CASSEVGVSTGELFF
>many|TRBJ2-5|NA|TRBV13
TGTGCCAGCAGCACCAGCCAGGGCGCGGAGACCCAGTACTTC
CASSTSQGAETQYF
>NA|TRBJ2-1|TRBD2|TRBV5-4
TGTGCCAGCAGCACCGGGACTAGCGGGTCCAATGAGCAGTTCTTC
CASSTGTSGSNEQFF
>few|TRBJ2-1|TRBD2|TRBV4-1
TGCGCCAGCAGCCAAGATCGGGCTAGCGGGAGGAATGAGCAGTTCTTC
CASSQDRASGRNEQFF
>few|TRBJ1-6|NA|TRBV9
TGTGCCAGCAGCGCAGGGCAAGGCCCGCGCGGTTCGACCCTCCACTTT
CASSAGQGPRGSTLHF
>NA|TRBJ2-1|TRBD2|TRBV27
TGTGCCAGCAGTGTACAGCCGGGACTAGTACGGACTGAGCAGTTCTTC
CASSVQPGLVRTEQFF
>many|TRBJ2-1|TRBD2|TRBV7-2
TGTGCCAGCAGCTTAGGGGGACTAGCGGGGGGGTCTGGTGAGCAGTTCTTC
CASSLGGLAGGSGEQFF
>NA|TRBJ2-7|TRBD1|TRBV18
TGTGCCAGCTCACCACCGGGACAGGCGGGCTACGAGCAGTACTTC
CASSPPGQAGYEQYF
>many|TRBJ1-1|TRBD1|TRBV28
TGTGCCAGCACCTCCCCAGGGGGGAACACTGAAGCTTTCTTT
CASTSPGGNTEAFF
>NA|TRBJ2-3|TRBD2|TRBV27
TGTGCCAGCAGTTTTGGCCGGGGGGGCATTTTGAGCACAGATACGCAGTATTTT
CASSFGRGGILSTDTQYF
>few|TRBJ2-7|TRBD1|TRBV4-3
TGCGCCAGCAGCCAAATCAGCCAGGGGGCGCTTGAGCAGTACTTC
CASSQISQGALEQYF
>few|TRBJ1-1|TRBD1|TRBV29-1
TGCAGCGTTTGGAGCAGGGGGAGCACTGAAGCTTTCTTT
CSVWSRGSTEAFF
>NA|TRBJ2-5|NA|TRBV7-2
TGTGCCAGCAGCAAGGGGGAGACCCAGTACTTC
CASSKGETQYF
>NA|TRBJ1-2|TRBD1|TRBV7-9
TGTGCCAGCAGCTTAAAGGGACAGAGCTTAGCTAACTATGGCTACACCTTC
CASSLKGQSLANYGYTF
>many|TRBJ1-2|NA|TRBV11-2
TGTGCCAGCAGTCCCGACAGGCGAAGTGGCTACACCTTC
CASSPDRRSGYTF
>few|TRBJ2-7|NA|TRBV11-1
TGTGCCAGCAGCAGAAGCGGGGAGCAGTACTTC
CASSRSGEQYF
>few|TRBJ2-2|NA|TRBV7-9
TGTGCCAGCAGCCGAGGGCTAGGGAACACCGGGGAGCTGTTTTTT
CASSRGLGNTGELFF
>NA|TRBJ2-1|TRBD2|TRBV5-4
TGTGCCAGCAGATCCGGGGGGGCGAAGTACAATGAGCAGTTCTTC
CASRSGGAKYNEQFF
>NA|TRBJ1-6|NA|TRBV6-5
TGTGCCAGCTCCCCCCGCCAGGGGTATTCACCCCTCCACTTT
CASSPRQGYSPLHF
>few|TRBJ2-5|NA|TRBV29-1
TGCAGCGTTGAAGTCGGTGAAACCCAGTACTTC
CSVEVGETQYF
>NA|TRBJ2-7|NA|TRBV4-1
TGCGCCAGCAGCAGGTCGACGGAGTACGAGCAGTACTTC
CASSRSTEYEQYF
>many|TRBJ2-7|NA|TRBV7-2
TGTGCCAGCAGCCCCGGAGCCTACGAGCAGTACTTC
CASSPGAYEQYF
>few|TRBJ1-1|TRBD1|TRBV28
TGTGCCAGCAGTTTATGGACCTATCCCCGAACAGGGGCGAACACTGAAGCTTTCTTT
CASSLWTYPRTGANTEAFF
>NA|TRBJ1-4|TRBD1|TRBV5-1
TGCGCCAGCAGCTTTGGGACAGGGGATGAAAAACTGTTTTTT
CASSFGTGDEKLFF
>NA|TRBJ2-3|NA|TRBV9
TGTGCCAGCAGCGTATCCGGCACAGATACGCAGTATTTT
CASSVSGTDTQYF
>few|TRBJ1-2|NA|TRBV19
TGTGCCAGTAGTCCGTGGATGCCGGAGGCTAGCTACACCTTC
CASSPWMPEASYTF
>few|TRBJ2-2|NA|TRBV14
TGTGCCAGCAGCCAACCCCAAGGGGCCGGGGAGCTGTTTTTT
CASSQPQGAGELFF
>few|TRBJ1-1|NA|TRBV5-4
TGTGCCAGCAGCTTGTTGCTAGGAGTGAACACTGAAGCTTTCTTT
CASSLLLGVNTEAFF
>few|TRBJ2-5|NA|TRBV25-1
TGTGCCAGCAGTGCAACTAGTATATATGGAGAGACCCAGTACTTC
CASSATSIYGETQYF
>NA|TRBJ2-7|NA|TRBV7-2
TGTGCCAGCAGCCCGAGAGCCGGCGAGCAGTACTTC
CASSPRAGEQYF
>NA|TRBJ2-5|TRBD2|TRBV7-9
TGTGCCAGCAGCCCGGTGGGACTAGCGGGAGTTCCTCTGGAGACCCAGTACTTC
CASSPVGLAGVPLETQYF
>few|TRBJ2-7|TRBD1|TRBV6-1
TGTGCCAGCAGTGTAACAGGGGGCCGCACCCACTACGAGCAGTACTTC
CASSVTGGRTHYEQYF
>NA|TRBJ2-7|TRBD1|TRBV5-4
TGTGCCAGCAGCTTACCGGGACAGGTGAACTACGAGCAGTACTTC
CASSLPGQVNYEQYF